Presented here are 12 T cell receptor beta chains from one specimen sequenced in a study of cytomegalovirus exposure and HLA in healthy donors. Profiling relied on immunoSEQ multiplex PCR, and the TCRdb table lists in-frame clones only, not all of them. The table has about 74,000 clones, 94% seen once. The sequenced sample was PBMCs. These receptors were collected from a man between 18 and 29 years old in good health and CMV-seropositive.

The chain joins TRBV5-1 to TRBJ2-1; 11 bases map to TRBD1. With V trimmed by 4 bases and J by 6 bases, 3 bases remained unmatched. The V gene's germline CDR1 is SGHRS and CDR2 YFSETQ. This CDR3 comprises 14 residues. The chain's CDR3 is CASSTGTGGNEQFF. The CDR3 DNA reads TGCGCCAGCAGCACCGGGACAGGGGGCAATGAGCAGTTCTTC.

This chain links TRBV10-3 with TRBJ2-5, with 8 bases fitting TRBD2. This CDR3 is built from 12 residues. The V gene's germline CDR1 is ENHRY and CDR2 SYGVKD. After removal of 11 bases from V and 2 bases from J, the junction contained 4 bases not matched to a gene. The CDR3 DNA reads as TGTGCCTCTCGGGGGGGGCAAGAGACCCAGTACTTC. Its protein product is CASRGGQETQYF.

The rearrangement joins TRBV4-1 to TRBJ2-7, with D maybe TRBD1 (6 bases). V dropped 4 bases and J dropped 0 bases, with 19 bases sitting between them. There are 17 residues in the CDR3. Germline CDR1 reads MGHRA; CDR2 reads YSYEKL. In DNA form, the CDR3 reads TGCGCCAGCAGCCCTACCCCACTACAGGGTGACTCCTACGAGCAGTACTTC. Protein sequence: CASSPTPLQGDSYEQYF.

CDR3 loop: CASSLNHWTGGTGELFF. DNA for the CDR3: TGTGCCAGCAGCTTAAACCACTGGACAGGGGGCACCGGGGAGCTGTTTTTT. The chain combines TRBV11-1 with TRBJ2-2; 10 bases map to TRBD1. V gave up 2 bases and J gave up 4 bases; unmatched junction bases: 7. From germline, CDR1 is SGHAT and CDR2 FQDESV (reference sequence). This CDR3 has 17 residues.

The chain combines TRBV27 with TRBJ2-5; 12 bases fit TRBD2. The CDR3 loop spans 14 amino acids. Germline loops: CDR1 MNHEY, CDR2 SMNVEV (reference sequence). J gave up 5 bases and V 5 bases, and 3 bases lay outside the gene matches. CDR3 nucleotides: TGTGCCAGCAGTCCTCTAGCGGGAGGGGAGACCCAGTACTTC. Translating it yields CASSPLAGGETQYF.

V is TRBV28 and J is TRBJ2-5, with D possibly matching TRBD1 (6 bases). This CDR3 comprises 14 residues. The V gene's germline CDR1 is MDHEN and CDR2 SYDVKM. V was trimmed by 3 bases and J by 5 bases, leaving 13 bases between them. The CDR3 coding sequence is TGTGCCAGCAGTTTCCGGACAGAAGTGGAGACCCAGTACTTC. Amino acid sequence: CASSFRTEVETQYF.

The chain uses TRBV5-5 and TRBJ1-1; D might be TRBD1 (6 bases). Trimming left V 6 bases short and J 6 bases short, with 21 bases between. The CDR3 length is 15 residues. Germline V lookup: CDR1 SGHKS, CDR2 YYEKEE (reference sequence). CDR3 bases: TGTGCCAGCACCAGACCAGGGGCCTCTAGGGCTGAAGCTTTCTTT. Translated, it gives CASTRPGASRAEAFF.

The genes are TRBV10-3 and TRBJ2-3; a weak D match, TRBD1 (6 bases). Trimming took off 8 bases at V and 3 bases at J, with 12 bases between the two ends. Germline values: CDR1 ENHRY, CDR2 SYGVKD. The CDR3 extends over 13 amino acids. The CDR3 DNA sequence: TGTGCCATCGGGGGCGGAACTACAGATACGCAGTATTTT. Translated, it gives CAIGGGTTDTQYF.

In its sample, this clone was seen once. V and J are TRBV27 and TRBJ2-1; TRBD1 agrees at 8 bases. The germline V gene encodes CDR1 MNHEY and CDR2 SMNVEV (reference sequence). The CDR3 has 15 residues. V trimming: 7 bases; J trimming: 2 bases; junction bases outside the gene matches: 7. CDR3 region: CASTGTGRPYNEQFF. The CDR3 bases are TGTGCCAGCACCGGGACAGGCAGACCCTACAATGAGCAGTTCTTC.

CDR3 in amino acids: CASSPTETMNTEAFF. As DNA, the CDR3 is TGCGCCAGCAGCCCTACTGAAACCATGAACACTGAAGCTTTCTTT. V usage is TRBV5-1 and J usage is TRBJ1-1; no firm D call. Trimming stripped 4 bases from V and 0 bases from J, with 13 bases between. The CDR3 spans 15 residues. Germline CDR1 SGHRS, CDR2 YFSETQ.

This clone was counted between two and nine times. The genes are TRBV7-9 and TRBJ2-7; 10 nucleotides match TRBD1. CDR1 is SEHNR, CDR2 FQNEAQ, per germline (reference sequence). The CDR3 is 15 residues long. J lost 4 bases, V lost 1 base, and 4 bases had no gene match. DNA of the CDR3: TGTGCCAGCAGCTTAGGGGGGACAGGGGAATACGAGCAGTACTTC. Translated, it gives CASSLGGTGEYEQYF.

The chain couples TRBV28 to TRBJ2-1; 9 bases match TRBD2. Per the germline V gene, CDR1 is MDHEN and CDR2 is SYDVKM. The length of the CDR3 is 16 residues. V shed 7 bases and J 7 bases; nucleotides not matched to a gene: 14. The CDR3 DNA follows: TGTGCCAGCACCCCAGCGGGTAGCGGGAGTGGTAATGAGCAGTTCTTC. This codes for CASTPAGSGSGNEQFF.